These 3 T cell receptor beta chains were all obtained from the same sample, sequenced in a study of type 1 regulatory T cells. No cognate antigen is known for these TCRs. MiXCR, applied by TCRdb to the reads, yields one record per CDR3 protein. The sample has 14,000 to 15,000 distinct CDR3 sequences, about an eighth seen once; the top ten hold 15%. Sequenced input: cultured T cells, either the whole culture or a sorted T cell fraction (not recorded which). Source of these receptors: a human donor in good health.

This clonotype is medium-sized. V gene TRBV10-3 combines with J gene TRBJ1-1; D is uncertain. Germline V gene data show CDR1 as ENHRY and CDR2 as SYGVKD. This CDR3 has 12 residues. The V end lost 3 bases, the J end lost 7 bases, and 9 bases lay between the germline ends. This CDR3 is CAISEQYGEAFF. CDR3 nucleotides: TGTGCCATCAGTGAACAGTATGGTGAAGCTTTCTTT.

This clonotype has ten or more counts. The CDR3 here is CASSLLSELFF. CDR3 DNA: TGTGCCAGCAGTTTACTATCGGAGCTGTTTTTT. The rearrangement uses TRBV12-3 or TRBV12-4 and TRBJ2-2, with no clear D. Deletions cut 2 bases from V and 10 bases from J, with 5 bases between. This CDR3 has 11 residues.

This clonotype has only one observation. The chain employs TRBV29-1 and TRBJ1-3; 8 bases align to TRBD1. The CDR3 consists of 15 residues. With 6 bases clipped from V and 2 bases from J, the junction kept 9 bases outside the gene matches. Germline CDR1 is SQVTM and CDR2 is ANQGSEA. DNA of the CDR3: TGCAGCGTCCAAGGACAGGGTGGGCCTGGAAACACCATATATTTT. Translated, it gives CSVQGQGGPGNTIYF.